The clone carrying this TCR beta chain showed up just a few times. Its antigen is not known. The data were obtained in a study of shared clonotypes between healthy human individuals. About the study: Researchers drew samples from a couple of women and a few men aged 18 to 49. Findings of the study overall: Exclusively blood specimens were collected; tissue repertoires likely differ. An expected dependence of interdonor clonotype sharing on sequencing depth was noted.

Each replicate PCR on the sorted subsets used 200 to 250 ng DNA (roughly 32,000 T cell genomes). Clones were read by immunoSEQ multiplex PCR, and TCRdb kept only the in-frame ones, dropping some. This sample yields under 1,100,000 clones, of which about 80% are seen a single time; about 1.5% belongs to the top ten. Trimming left V 1 base short and J 1 base short, with 4 bases between. CDR1 and CDR2 (germline): SNHLY, FYNNEI. The CDR3 loop spans 13 amino acids. The gene calls are TRBV2 and TRBJ1-1; D not resolved. The sequence was obtained from a young man in good health. Sequenced input: memory CD4+ T cells sorted from blood. Subset indicated: CD45RA-negative fraction. The CDR3 sequence: CASSEESNTEAFF. In DNA, the CDR3 is TGTGCCAGCAGTGAAGAATCGAACACTGAAGCTTTCTTT.